This TCR beta chain stems from a study of blood T cell repertoires in COVID-19. Trimming took off 2 bases at V and 2 bases at J, with 16 bases between the two ends. The CDR3 has 16 amino acids. The germline V gene encodes CDR1 LNHDA and CDR2 SQIVND (reference sequence). Original methodology: Reference gene primers were amplified, and this amplification served to estimate nucleated cell counts. The repertoire was sequenced with immunoSEQ multiplex PCR; TCRdb's copy has only in-frame clones and lacks some. V and J calls and clone size come straight from that table; D and trimming were deduced from the DNA. The table includes fewer than 250,000 clones, about 85% detected once.

This chain joins TRBV19 and TRBJ2-7, with D perhaps matching TRBD1 (6 bases). Sequencing was done on a sample of peripheral blood. The sequence came from a man aged 65-85 years with acute or convalescent COVID-19. DNA of the CDR3: TGTGCCAGTAGTATACAAGGGGTGACAGGAACCTACGAGCAGTACTTC. Translated: CASSIQGVTGTYEQYF.